This T cell receptor beta chain appears in the sequencing data of a study of cytotoxic CD8 clonotypes in ibrutinib-treated CLL. Study at large: Once treatment had gone on for a median of around eleven months, range 6 to 36, response samples were drawn.

The repertoire was sequenced with immunoSEQ multiplex PCR; TCRdb's copy has only in-frame clones and lacks some. This sample yields nearly 300,000 clones, of which less than 85% are seen a single time; approximately 5.1% belongs to the top ten. Germline-derived CDR1 and CDR2 are SGDLS and YYNGEE. Unmatched junction bases numbered 4, after V lost 0 bases and J lost 4 bases. The CDR3 is made up of 15 amino acids. Study conclusions and caveats: At baseline, clonality was higher than in age-matched healthy donors and correlated with CD8+ counts. In sustained-remission versus progressing patients, sampling times differed.

In this sample, this clone turned up once. The antigen is unknown. Sequenced material: PBMCs, taken at disease progression, from a patient treated with ibrutinib. The receptor's source is a human donor with chronic lymphocytic leukemia. This chain connects TRBV9 to TRBJ2-1; 7 bases map to TRBD1. The CDR3 region has the DNA TGTGCCAGCAGCGTAGGAGGGGGCCAATACAATGAGCAGTTCTTC. This gives the protein CASSVGGGQYNEQFF.